This entry features one T cell receptor (beta chain) sequence. The data were taken from a study of blood T cell repertoires in COVID-19. Assay: immunoSEQ multiplex PCR; the TCRdb copy retains only in-frame clones and omits some. The table has 50,000 to 75,000 clones, about 77% seen once. Germline V gene sequence: CDR1 LGHDT, CDR2 YNNKEL (reference sequence). This CDR3 region has 12 residues. V was trimmed by 1 base and J by 6 bases, leaving 7 bases between them. Sequenced material: peripheral blood. The chain combines TRBV3-1 (or the pseudogene TRBV3-2) with TRBJ2-7; no definite D call. This TCR derives from a man older than 75 with active or convalescent COVID-19. The CDR3 DNA reads as TGTGCCAGCAGCCAAGGGTACGGCGAGCAGTACTTC. Protein sequence: CASSQGYGEQYF.